This TCR beta chain was recovered during a study of shared clonotypes between healthy human individuals (dated by TCRdb to about 2020). In the study overall: The cohort comprised a couple of women and a few men aged 18 to 49 years. For each donor, CD4 naive and CD4 memory were each given three plates, CD8 naive was given two plates, and CD8 memory was given one plate. To estimate repertoire size and how much clonotype sharing occurs between individuals, the study deeply sequenced the blood TCR repertoires of several healthy adults. To increase sequencing depth and limit assay-specific biases, different laboratories used diverse techniques to prepare libraries and sequence TCR repertoires. Per donor, leukapheresis produced somewhere between about 0.94 and 9 billion PBMCs.

TCR CDR3 regions were amplified from genomic DNA by multiplex PCR using the deep immunoSEQ assay. Genomic DNA extracted from each cell subset was distributed evenly over all wells of several immunoSEQ 96-well plates, and each plate served as one replicate. Each replicate PCR for sorted subsets received 200 ng genomic DNA, equal to roughly 30,000 T cell genomes. Purified libraries were measured with a Qubit 3.0 fluorometer, size-checked on a Bioanalyzer 2100, and measured again with the KAPA Library Quantification kit. A separate single-read 150-cycle Illumina NextSeq 550 flow cell was used to sequence each immunoSEQ 96-well plate. The original pipeline was this. Because the immunoSEQ output included only junctional sequences and no quality scores, the filtering could not be the same as the filtering used for full-length reads. Sequences were annotated with PyIR, a Python wrapper for IgBLAST v1.9, using IMGT germline references to assign V/J genes and CDR3. Any read was removed if the V/J assignment was weak (E-value above 1e-6), the CDR3 was missing, or the read contained stop codons, out-of-frame junctions, or ambiguous translated residues. V3J clonotypes were defined as sequences sharing the same inferred V gene, J gene, and CDR3 amino acid sequence. The percentage overlap between two repertoires was calculated by dividing the number of shared unique clonotypes by the size of the smaller repertoire. RTK rarefaction, the Chao1 estimator, and Recon v2.1 estimates of unobserved clonotypes were used to assess repertoire richness. Generation probabilities for all TCRbeta clonotypes obtained by the gDNA method from a handful of donors were computed using OLGA. In its TCRdb copy, this immuneACCESS table keeps in-frame sequences only and misses some clones. Where compared with another copy, unresolved V genes explain less than half of these, and the others have no known cause. From that table come the V and J calls and clone size; the DNA was used to work out D and trimming. The sample contains 2.5 million or so clones, 90% to 95% of them found a single time. The ten largest clonotypes hold 0.11% to 0.15% of the sample.

General conclusions and limits of the study: Incomplete sequencing was indicated by rarefaction of sorted-subset datasets, despite the large sequencing depth. Naive subsets generally had larger estimated clonotype richness than memory subsets did. Pairwise subsampling led to the expectation that sequencing depth would affect the degree of clonotype sharing among donors. When a few donors were compared, the shared fraction of clonotypes was around 4.6% for naive CD4, around 4% for naive CD8, 2.3% for memory CD4, and roughly 0.43% for memory CD8. Sampling was limited to blood, and TCR repertoires in tissue likely differ from TCR repertoires in blood. Compared with non-shared clonotypes, clonotypes shared by all four sorted-subset donors had higher generation probabilities. The genetic and exposure-history diversity represented was limited by the small number of donors.

The CDR3 runs 15 amino acids, cysteine and phenylalanine included. Only the CDR3 DNA stays, 45 bases, in frame from base 1. CDR1 is given as KGHSH and CDR2 as LQKENI, both from the germline V gene. From V the trimming removes 0 bases and from J it removes 6 bases, while the gene matches leave 7 bases of the junction unaccounted for. Donors were healthy HIV-negative adults with no recently reported acute infections or vaccinations. Only Caucasian adults living in Nashville, Tennessee, USA were represented among the donors. CD4+ T cells were enriched by magnetic negative selection, after which naive cells were positively selected on CD45RA and the negative fraction was taken as the memory subset. After blood collection by leukapheresis, PBMCs were isolated using Ficoll-Histopaque density gradient centrifugation and then cryopreserved in the vapor phase of liquid nitrogen. Analytical flow cytometry was used to check the purity and quantity of each magnetically sorted T cell population. From each sorted fraction, genomic DNA was isolated and quantified by UV absorbance on a Nanodrop 2000c.

Notes on this clone: It has no known antigen specificity. No base-level quality is on record; no much larger clone is a single base apart.

The V and J genes are TRBV18 and TRBJ2-7; the central 8 bases match TRBD1. Sequenced sample: naive CD4+ T cells sorted from blood. What this sample's cell subset or site label stands for: CD45RA+ positively selected. This clonotype was obtained from a man between 18 and 29 years old in good health. For the CDR3, the sequence is CASSPPDRAKGEQYF. The DNA sequence is given as TGTGCCAGCTCACCACCGGACAGGGCAAAAGGCGAGCAGTACTTC.